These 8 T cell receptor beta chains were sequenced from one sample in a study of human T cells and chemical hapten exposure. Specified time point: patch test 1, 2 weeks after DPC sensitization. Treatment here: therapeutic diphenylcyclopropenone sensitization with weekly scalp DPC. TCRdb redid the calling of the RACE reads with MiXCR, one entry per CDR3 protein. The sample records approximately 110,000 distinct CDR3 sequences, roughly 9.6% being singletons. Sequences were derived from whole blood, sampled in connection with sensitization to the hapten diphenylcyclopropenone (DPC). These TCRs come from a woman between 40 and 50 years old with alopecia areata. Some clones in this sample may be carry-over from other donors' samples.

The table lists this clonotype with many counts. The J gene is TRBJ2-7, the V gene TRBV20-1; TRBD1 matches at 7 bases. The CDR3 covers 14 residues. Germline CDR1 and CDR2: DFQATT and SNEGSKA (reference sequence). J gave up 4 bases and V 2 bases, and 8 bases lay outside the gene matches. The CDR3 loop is CSARPSGGRYEQYF. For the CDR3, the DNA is TGCAGTGCTAGACCCTCAGGGGGAAGGTACGAGCAGTACTTC.

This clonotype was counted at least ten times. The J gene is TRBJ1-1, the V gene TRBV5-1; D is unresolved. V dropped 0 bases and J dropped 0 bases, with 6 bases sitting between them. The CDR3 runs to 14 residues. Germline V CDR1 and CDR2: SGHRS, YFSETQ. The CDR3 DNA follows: TGCGCCAGCAGCTTGGCGGGTATGAACACTGAAGCTTTCTTT. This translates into CASSLAGMNTEAFF.

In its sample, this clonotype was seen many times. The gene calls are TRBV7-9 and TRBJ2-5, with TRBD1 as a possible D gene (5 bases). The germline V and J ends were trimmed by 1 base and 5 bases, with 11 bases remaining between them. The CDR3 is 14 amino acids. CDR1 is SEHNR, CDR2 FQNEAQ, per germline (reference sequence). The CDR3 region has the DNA TGTGCCAGCAGCTTAGGGGGCTCGGCTGAGACCCAGTACTTC. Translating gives CASSLGGSAETQYF.

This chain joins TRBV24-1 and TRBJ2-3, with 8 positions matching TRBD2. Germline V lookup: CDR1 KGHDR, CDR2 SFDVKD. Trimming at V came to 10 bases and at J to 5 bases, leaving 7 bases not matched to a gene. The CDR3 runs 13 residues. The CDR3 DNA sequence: TGTGCCACGCGGGGGGCCGGGGAAGATACGCAGTATTTT. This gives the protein CATRGAGEDTQYF.

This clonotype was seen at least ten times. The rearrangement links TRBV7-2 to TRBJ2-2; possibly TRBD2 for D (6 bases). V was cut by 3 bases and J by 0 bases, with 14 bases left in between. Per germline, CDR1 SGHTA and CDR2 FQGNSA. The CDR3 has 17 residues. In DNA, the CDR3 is TGTGCCAGCAGCTTCCAATGGGGGGAGGCGAACACCGGGGAGCTGTTTTTT. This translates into CASSFQWGEANTGELFF. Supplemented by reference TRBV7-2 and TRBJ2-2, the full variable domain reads GAGVSQSPSNKVTEKGKDVELRCDPISGHTALYWYRQSLGQGLEFLIYFQGNSAPDKSGLPSDRFSAERTGGSVSTLTIQRTQQEDSAVYLCASSFQWGEANTGELFFGEGSRLTVL.

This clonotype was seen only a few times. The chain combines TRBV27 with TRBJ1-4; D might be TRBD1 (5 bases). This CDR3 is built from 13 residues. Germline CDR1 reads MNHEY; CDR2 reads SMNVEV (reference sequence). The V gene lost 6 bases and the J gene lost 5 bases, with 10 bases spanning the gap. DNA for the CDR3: TGTGCCAGCAGCCAAAGACAGAATGAAAAACTGTTTTTT. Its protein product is CASSQRQNEKLFF.

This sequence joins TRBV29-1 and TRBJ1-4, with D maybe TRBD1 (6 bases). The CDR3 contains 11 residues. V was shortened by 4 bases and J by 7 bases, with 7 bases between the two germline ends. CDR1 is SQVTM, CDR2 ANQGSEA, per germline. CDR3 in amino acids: CSVGGREKLFF. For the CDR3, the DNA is TGCAGCGTTGGGGGGCGTGAAAAACTGTTTTTT.

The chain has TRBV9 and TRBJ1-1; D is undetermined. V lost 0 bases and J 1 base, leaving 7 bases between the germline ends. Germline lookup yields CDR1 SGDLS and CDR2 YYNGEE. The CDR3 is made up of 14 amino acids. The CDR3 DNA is TGTGCCAGCAGCGTAGTAGCAGAGAACACTGAAGCTTTCTTT. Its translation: CASSVVAENTEAFF. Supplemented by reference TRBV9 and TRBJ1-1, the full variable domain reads DSGVTQTPKHLITATGQRVTLRCSPRSGDLSVYWYQQSLDQGLQFLIQYYNGEERAKGNILERFSAQQFPDLHSELNLSSLELGDSALYFCASSVVAENTEAFFGQGTRLTVV.